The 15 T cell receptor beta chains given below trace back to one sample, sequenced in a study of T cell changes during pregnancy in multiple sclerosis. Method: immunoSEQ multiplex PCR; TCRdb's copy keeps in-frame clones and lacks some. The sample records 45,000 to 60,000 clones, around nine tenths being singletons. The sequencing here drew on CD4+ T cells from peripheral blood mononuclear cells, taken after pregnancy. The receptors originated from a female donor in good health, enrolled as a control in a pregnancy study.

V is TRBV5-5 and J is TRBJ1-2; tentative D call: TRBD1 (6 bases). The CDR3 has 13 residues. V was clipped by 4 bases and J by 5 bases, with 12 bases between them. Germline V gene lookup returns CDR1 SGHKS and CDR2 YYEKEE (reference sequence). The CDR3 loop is CASSLGTSYGYTF. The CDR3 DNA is TGTGCCAGCAGCCTCGGGACATCGTATGGCTACACCTTC.

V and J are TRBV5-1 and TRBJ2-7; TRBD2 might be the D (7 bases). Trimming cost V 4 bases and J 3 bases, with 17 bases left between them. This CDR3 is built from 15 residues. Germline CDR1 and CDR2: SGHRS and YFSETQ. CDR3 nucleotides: TGCGCCAGCAGCGGCAATCCAAGGGGGGGCTACGAGCAGTACTTC. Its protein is CASSGNPRGGYEQYF. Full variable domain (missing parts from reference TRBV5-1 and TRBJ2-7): KAGVTQTPRYLIKTRGQQVTLSCSPISGHRSVSWYQQTPGQGLQFLFEYFSETQRNKGNFPGRFSGRQFSNSRSEMNVSTLELGDSALYLCASSGNPRGGYEQYFGPGTRLTVT.

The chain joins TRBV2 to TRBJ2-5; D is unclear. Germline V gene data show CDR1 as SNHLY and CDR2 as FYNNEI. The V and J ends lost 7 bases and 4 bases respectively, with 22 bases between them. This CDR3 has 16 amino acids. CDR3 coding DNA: TGTGCCAGCACCTCAGGAAGAAAATCGGATGGAGAGACCCAGTACTTC. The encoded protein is CASTSGRKSDGETQYF.

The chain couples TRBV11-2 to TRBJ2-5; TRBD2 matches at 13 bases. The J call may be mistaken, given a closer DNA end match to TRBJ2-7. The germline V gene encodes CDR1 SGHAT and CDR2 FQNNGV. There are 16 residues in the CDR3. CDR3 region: CASSIGLAGETYEQYF. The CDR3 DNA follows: TGTGCCAGCAGCATTGGACTAGCGGGGGAAACGTACGAGCAGTACTTC.

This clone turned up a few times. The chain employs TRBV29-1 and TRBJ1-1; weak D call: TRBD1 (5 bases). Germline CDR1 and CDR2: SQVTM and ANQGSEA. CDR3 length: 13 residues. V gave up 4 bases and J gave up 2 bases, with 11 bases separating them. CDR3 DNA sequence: TGCAGCGTTGCTAGGGGATCTAACACTGAAGCTTTCTTT. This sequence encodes CSVARGSNTEAFF.

CDR3 nucleotide sequence: TGTGCCATCAGTGATTACAGGGGAGCGAGCGGCTACACCTTC. Protein product: CAISDYRGASGYTF. The chain joins TRBV10-3 to TRBJ1-2; 7 bases are a match to TRBD1. The V gene end was trimmed by 3 bases and the J gene end by 8 bases; junction bases not matched to a gene: 9. The germline V gene encodes CDR1 ENHRY and CDR2 SYGVKD. The CDR3 extends over 14 amino acids.

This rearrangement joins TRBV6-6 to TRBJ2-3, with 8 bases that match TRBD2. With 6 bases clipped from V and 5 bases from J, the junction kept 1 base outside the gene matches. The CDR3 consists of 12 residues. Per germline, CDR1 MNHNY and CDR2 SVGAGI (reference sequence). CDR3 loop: CASRAGVDTQYF. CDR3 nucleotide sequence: TGTGCCAGCAGAGCGGGAGTAGATACGCAGTATTTT.

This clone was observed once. CDR3: CARSIGLAGGNNEQFF. As DNA, the CDR3 is TGTGCCAGAAGCATAGGACTAGCGGGGGGGAACAATGAGCAGTTCTTC. The genes are TRBV5-3 and TRBJ2-1; 15 nucleotides align to TRBD2. TRBV5-3 is sorted into the ORF group, with uncertain function. J was trimmed by 5 bases and V by 4 bases; bases with no gene match: 4. CDR3 length: 16 amino acids.

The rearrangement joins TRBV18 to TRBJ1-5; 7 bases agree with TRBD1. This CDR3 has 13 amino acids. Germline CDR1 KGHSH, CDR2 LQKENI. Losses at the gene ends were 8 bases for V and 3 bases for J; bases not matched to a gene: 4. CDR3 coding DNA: TGTGCCAGCCGTGAGGGGGCCAATCAGCCCCAGCATTTT. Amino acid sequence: CASREGANQPQHF.

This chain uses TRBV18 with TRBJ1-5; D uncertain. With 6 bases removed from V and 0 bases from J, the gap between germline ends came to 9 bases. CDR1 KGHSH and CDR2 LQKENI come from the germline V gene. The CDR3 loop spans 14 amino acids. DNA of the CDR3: TGTGCCAGCTCCGGTCAGGATAGCAATCAGCCCCAGCATTTT. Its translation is CASSGQDSNQPQHF.

In DNA, the CDR3 is TGTGCCAGTAATAAGGGGATGAACACTGAAGCTTTCTTT. Amino acids: CASNKGMNTEAFF. The chain combines TRBV19 with TRBJ1-1, with D possibly matching TRBD1 (5 bases). V was cut by 7 bases and J by 0 bases, with 9 bases left in between. CDR1 is LNHDA and CDR2 is SQIVND in the germline V gene (reference sequence). The CDR3 is 13 amino acids.

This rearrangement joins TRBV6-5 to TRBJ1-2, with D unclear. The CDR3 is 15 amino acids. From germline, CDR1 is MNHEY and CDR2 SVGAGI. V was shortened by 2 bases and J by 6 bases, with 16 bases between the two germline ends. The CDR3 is CASSYGLGWVDGYTF. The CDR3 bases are TGTGCCAGCAGTTACGGACTGGGATGGGTGGATGGCTACACCTTC.

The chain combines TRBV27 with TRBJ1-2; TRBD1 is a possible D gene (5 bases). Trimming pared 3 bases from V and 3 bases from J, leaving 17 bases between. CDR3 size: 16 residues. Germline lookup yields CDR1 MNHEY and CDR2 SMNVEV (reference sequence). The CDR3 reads CASSLTPRTSDYGYTF. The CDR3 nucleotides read TGTGCCAGCAGTTTGACCCCCCGGACATCCGACTATGGCTACACCTTC.

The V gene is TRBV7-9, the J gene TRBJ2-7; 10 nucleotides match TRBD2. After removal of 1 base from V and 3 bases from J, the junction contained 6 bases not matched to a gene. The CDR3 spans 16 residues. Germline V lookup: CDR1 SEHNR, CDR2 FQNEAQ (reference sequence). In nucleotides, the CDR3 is TGTGCCAGCAGCTTAGGACTAGCGGGCCCAGGCTACGAGCAGTACTTC. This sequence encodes CASSLGLAGPGYEQYF. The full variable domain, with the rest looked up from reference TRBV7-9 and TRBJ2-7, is DTGVSQNPRHKITKRGQNVTFRCDPISEHNRLYWYRQTLGQGPEFLTYFQNEAQLEKSRLLSDRFSAERPKGSFSTLEIQRTEQGDSAMYLCASSLGLAGPGYEQYFGPGTRLTVT.

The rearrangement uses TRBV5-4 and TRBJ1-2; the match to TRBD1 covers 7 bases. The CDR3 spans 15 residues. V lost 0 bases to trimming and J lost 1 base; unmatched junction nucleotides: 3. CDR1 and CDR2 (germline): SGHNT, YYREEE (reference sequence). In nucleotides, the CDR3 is TGTGCCAGCAGCTTGGGGAACAGGGGTAACTATGGCTACACCTTC. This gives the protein CASSLGNRGNYGYTF.